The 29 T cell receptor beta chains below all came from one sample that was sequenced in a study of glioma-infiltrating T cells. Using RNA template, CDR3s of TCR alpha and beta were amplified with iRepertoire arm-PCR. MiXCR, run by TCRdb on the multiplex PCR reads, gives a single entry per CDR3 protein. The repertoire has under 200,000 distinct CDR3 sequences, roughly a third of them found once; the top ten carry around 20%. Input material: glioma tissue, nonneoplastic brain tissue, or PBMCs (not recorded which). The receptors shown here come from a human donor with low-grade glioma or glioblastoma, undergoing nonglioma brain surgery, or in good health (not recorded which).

Written as DNA, the CDR3 is TGCGCCAGCAGCCAAGCGTTAGGGACTAGATCCCACGAGCAGTACTTC. It yields the protein CASSQALGTRSHEQYF. The rearrangement joins TRBV4-1 to TRBJ2-7; 8 nucleotides match TRBD2. CDR1 is MGHRA and CDR2 is YSYEKL in the germline V gene. V dropped 1 base and J dropped 5; count of bases not matched to a gene: 10. The CDR3 has 16 residues.

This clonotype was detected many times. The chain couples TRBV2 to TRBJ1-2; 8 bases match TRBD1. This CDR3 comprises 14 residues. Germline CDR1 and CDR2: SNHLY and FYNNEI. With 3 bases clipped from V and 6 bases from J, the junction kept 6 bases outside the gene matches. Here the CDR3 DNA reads TGTGCCAGCAGTGACCAGGGGGCAGGGGATGGCTACACCTTC. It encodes CASSDQGAGDGYTF. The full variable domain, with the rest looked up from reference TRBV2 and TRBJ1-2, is EPEVTQTPSHQVTQMGQEVILRCVPISNHLYFYWYRQILGQKVEFLVSFYNNEISEKSEIFDDQFSVERPDGSNFTLKIRSTKLEDSAMYFCASSDQGAGDGYTFGSGTRLTVV.

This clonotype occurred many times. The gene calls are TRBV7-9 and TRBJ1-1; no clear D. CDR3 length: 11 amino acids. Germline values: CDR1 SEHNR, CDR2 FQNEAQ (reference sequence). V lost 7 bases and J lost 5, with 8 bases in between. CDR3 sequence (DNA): TGTGCCAGCACCTCAGATACTGAAGCTTTCTTT. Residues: CASTSDTEAFF.

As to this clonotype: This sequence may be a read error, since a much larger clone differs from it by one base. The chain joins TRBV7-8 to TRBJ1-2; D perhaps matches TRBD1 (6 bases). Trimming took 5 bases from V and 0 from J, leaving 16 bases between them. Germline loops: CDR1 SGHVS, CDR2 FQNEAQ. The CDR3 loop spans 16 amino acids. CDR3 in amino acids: CASSASGTPSNYGYTF. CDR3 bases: TGTGCCAGCAGCGCGTCCGGGACACCATCTAACTATGGCTACACCTTC. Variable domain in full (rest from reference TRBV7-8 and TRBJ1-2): GAGVSQSPRYKVAKRGQDVALRCDPISGHVSLFWYQQALGQGPEFLTYFQNEAQLDKSGLPSDRFFAERPEGSVSTLKIQRTQQEDSAVYLCASSASGTPSNYGYTFGSGTRLTVV.

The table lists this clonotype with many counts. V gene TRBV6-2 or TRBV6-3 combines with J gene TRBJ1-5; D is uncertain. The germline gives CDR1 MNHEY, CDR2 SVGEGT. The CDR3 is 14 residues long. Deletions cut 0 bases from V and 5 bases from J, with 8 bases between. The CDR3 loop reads CASSYSSFYQPQHF. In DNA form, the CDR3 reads TGTGCCAGCAGTTACTCGAGTTTCTATCAGCCCCAGCATTTT.

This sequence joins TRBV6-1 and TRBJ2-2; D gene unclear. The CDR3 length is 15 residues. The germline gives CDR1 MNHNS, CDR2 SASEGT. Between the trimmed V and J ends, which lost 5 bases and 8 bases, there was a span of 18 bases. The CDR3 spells CASSYIAGPAGELFF. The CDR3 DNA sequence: TGTGCCAGCAGTTATATTGCCGGGCCAGCAGGGGAGCTGTTTTTT.

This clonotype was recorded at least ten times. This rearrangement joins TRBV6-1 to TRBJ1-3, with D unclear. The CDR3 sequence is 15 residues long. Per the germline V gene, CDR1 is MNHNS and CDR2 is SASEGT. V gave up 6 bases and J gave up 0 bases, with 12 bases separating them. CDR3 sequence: CASRVNPFSGNTIYF. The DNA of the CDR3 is TGTGCCAGCAGAGTAAACCCTTTCTCTGGAAACACCATATATTTT.

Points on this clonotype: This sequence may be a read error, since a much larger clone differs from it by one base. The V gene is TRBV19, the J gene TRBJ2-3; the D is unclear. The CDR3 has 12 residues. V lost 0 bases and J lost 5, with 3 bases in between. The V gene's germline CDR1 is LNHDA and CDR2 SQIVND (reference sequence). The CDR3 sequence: CASSIEIDTQYF. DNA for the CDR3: TGTGCCAGTAGTATAGAAATAGATACGCAGTATTTT.

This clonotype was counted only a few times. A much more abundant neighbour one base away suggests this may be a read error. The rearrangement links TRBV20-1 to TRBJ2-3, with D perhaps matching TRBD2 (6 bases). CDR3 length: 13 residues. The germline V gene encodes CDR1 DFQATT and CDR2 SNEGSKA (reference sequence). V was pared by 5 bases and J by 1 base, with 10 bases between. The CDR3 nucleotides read TGCAGTGCTTGGTCTAGCGGCACAGATACGCAGTATTTT. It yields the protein CSAWSSGTDTQYF.

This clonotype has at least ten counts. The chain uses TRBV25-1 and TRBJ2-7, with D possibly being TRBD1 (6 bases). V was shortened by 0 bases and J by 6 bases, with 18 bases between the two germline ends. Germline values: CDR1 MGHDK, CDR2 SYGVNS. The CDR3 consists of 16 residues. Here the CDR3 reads CASSEYSWGPGTEQYF. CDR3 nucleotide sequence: TGTGCCAGCAGTGAATACTCATGGGGGCCCGGAACCGAGCAGTACTTC.

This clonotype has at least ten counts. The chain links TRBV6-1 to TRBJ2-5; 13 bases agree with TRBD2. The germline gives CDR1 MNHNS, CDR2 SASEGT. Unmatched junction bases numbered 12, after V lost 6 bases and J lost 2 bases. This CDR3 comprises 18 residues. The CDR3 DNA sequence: TGTGCCAGCAGAGGACTAGCGGGAGTCGCACGGCCTCAAGAGACCCAGTACTTC. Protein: CASRGLAGVARPQETQYF.

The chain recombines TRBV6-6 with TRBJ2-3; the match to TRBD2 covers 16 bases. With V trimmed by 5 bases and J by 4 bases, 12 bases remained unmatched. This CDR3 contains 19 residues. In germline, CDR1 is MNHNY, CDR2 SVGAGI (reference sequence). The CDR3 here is CASSDFPGTSGRGADTQYF. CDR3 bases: TGTGCCAGCAGTGATTTTCCCGGGACTAGCGGGAGGGGCGCAGATACGCAGTATTTT.

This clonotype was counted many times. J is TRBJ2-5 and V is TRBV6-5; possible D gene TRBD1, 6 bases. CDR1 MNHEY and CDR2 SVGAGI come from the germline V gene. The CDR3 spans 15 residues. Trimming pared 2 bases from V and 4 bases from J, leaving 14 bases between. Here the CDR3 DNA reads TGTGCCAGCAGTTACGGTGTAGCAGGGGCAGAGACCCAGTACTTC. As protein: CASSYGVAGAETQYF.

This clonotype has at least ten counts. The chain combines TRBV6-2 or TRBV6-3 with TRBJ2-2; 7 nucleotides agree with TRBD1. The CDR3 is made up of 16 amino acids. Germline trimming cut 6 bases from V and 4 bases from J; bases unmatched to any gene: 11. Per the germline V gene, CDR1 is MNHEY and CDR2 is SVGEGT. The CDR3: CASRLRDRYITGELFF. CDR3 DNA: TGTGCCAGCAGACTACGGGACAGATATATCACCGGGGAGCTGTTTTTT.

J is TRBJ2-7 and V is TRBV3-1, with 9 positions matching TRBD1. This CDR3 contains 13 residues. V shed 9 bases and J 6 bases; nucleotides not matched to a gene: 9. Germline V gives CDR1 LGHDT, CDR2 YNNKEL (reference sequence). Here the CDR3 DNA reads TGTGCCAGATCACCCCTGGACAGGGGCGAGCAGTACTTC. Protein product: CARSPLDRGEQYF.

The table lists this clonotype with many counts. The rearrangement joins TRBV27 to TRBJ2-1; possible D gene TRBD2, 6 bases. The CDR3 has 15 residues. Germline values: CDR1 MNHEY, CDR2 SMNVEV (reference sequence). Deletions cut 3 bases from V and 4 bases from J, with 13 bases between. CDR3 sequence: CASSFTGVSYNEQFF. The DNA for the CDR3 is TGTGCCAGCAGTTTCACGGGAGTCTCATACAATGAGCAGTTCTTC.

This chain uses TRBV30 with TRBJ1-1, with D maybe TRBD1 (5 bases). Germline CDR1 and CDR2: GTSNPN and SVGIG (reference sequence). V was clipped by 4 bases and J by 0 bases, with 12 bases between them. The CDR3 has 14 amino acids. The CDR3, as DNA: TGTGCCTGGACAGGGTATGATATGAACACTGAAGCTTTCTTT. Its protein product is CAWTGYDMNTEAFF.

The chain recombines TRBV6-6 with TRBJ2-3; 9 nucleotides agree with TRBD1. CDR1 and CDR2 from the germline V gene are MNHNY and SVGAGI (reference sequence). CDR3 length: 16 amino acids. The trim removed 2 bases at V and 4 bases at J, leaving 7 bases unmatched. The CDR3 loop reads CASSYRTGTGPDTQYF. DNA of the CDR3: TGTGCCAGCAGTTACCGAACCGGGACAGGGCCAGATACGCAGTATTTT.

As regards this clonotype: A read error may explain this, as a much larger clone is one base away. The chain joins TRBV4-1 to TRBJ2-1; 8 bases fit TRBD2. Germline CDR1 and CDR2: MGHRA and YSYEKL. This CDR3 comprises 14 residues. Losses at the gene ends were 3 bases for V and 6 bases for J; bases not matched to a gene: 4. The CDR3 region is CASSHNTSGNEQFF. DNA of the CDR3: TGCGCCAGCAGCCATAATACTAGCGGCAATGAGCAGTTCTTC.

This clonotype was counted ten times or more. The CDR3 is CASSYSTSGSQGEQYF. CDR3 sequence (DNA): TGTGCCAGCAGTTATTCGACTAGCGGGAGTCAGGGCGAGCAGTACTTC. V usage is TRBV6-2 or TRBV6-3 and J usage is TRBJ2-7; 12 positions match TRBD2. The CDR3 loop spans 16 amino acids. Looked up from germline, CDR1 is MNHEY and CDR2 is SVGEGT. V was clipped by 3 bases and J by 6 bases; unmatched bases: 9.

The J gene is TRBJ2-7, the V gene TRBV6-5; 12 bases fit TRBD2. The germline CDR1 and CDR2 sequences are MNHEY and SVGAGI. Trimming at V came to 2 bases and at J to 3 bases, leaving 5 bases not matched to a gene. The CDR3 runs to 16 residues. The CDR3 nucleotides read TGTGCCAGCAGTTACCCGACTAGCGGGAGTATCTACGAGCAGTACTTC. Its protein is CASSYPTSGSIYEQYF.

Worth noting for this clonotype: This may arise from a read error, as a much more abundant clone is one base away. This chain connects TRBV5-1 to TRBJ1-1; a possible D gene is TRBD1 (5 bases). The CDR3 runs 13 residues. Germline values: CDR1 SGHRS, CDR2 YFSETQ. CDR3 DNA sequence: TGCGCCGGCAGCTTGGGCCGGGACCGGGAAGCTTTCTTT. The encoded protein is CAGSLGRDREAFF. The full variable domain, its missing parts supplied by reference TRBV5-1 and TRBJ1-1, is KAGVTQTPRYLIKTRGQQVTLSCSPISGHRSVSWYQQTPGQGLQFLFEYFSETQRNKGNFPGRFSGRQFSNSRSEMNVSTLELGDSALYLCAGSLGRDREAFFGQGTRLTVV.

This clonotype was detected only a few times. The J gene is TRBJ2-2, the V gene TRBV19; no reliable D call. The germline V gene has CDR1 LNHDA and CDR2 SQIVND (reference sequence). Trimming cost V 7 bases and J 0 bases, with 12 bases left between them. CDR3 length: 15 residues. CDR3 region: CASKLRSPNTGELFF. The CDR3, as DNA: TGTGCCAGTAAACTGAGGAGCCCGAACACCGGGGAGCTGTTTTTT.

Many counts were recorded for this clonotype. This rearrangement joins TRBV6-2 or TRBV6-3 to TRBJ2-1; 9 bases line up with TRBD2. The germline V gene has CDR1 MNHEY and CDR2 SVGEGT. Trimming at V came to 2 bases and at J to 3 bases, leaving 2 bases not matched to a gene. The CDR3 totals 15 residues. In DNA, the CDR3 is TGTGCCAGCAGTTACGTAGCGGGAGTCTACAATGAGCAGTTCTTC. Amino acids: CASSYVAGVYNEQFF.

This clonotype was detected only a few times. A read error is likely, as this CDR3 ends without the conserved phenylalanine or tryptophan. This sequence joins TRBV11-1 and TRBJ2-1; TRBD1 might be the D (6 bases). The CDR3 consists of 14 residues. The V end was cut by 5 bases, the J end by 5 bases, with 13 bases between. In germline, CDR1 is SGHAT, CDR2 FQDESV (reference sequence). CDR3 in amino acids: CASSITYRDNEQFL. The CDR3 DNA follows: TGTGCCAGCAGCATTACCTACAGGGACAATGAGCAGTTCCTC.

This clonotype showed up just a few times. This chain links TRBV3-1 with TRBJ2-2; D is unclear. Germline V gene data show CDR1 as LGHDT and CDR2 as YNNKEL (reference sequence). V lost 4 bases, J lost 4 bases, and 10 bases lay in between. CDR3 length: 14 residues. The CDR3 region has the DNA TGTGCCAGCAGCCTCCGATTGGGCACCGGGGAGCTGTTTTTT. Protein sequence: CASSLRLGTGELFF. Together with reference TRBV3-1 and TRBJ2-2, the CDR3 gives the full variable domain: DTAVSQTPKYLVTQMGNDKSIKCEQNLGHDTMYWYKQDSKKFLKIMFSYNNKELIINETVPNRFSPKSPDKAHLNLHINSLELGDSAVYFCASSLRLGTGELFFGEGSRLTVL.

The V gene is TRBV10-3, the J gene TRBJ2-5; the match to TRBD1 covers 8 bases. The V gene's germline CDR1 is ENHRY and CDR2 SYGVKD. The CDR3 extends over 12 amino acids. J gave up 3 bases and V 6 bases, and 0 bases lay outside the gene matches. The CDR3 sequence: CAIRDREETQYF. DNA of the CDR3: TGTGCCATCAGGGACAGGGAAGAGACCCAGTACTTC.

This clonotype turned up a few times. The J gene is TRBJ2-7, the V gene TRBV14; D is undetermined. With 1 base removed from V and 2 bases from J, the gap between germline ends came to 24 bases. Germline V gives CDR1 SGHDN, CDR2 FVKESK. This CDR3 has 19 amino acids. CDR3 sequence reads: CASSQANTWISVPPYEQYF. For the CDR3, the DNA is TGTGCCAGCAGCCAAGCAAACACCTGGATAAGCGTTCCCCCCTACGAGCAGTACTTC.

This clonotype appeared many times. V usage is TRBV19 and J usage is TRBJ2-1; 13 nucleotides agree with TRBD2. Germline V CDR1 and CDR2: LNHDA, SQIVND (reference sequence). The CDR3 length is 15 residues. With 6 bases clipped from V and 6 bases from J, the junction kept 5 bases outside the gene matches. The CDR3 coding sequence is TGTGCCAGTAGCAAACTAGCGGGAGGGCCCAATGAGCAGTTCTTC. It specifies CASSKLAGGPNEQFF.